The rows below give T cell receptor beta chains drawn from one sample of a study of OX40 agonist ivuxolimab in advanced cancers. TCRdb keeps only in-frame clones here, not all; method: immunoSEQ multiplex PCR. The sample consists of tens of thousands of clones, approximately 75% of them appearing once. Sequencing used CD4+ or CD8+ T cells sorted from blood, obtained in a trial of the OX40 agonist ivuxolimab. The receptors here all came from an adult with an advanced solid tumor such as melanoma, head and neck, liver or kidney cancer. The CDR3 runs from the conserved cysteine through the conserved F or W. D genes are given only for firm matches. Clone size is given for some rows only: seen once, a few or many times, or a class if the clone is expanded.

TRBJ2-3 TRBV7-2 - - CASSPFTDTQYF TGTGCCAGCAGCCCTTTCACAGATACGCAGTATTTT
TRBJ2-3 TRBV7-6 - - CASSSLGSADTQYF TGTGCCAGCAGCTCACTAGGTTCAGCAGATACGCAGTATTTT
TRBJ1-1 TRBV14 - few CASSQDAGRAFF TGTGCCAGCAGCCAAGATGCAGGGCGAGCTTTCTTT
TRBJ1-1 TRBV6-1 - once CAISESLGGNTEAFF TGTGCCATCAGTGAGTCGCTTGGGGGGAACACTGAAGCTTTCTTT
TRBJ2-3 TRBV19 TRBD2 few CASSAPSGGRDTQYF TGTGCCAGTAGTGCTCCGAGCGGGGGGAGAGATACGCAGTATTTT
TRBJ1-6 TRBV7-2 - - CASSLIVGMNSPLHF TGTGCCAGCAGTCTTATAGTCGGGATGAATTCACCCCTCCACTTT
TRBJ2-7 TRBV4-2 - - CASTRGDTSYEQYF TGTGCCAGCACCCGAGGAGACACTTCCTACGAGCAGTACTTC
TRBJ2-7 TRBV6-5 - - CASTFFDSQYF TGTGCCAGCACCTTTTTCGACAGCCAGTACTTC
TRBJ2-5 TRBV19 - - CASSGGLAQETQYF TGTGCCAGTAGTGGGGGCCTGGCACAAGAGACCCAGTACTTC
TRBJ1-5 TRBV15 - once CATSRDRGRNQPQHF TGTGCCACCAGCAGAGACAGAGGGAGGAATCAGCCCCAGCATTTT
TRBJ2-7 TRBV9 - - CASSVEEGGGGSSYEQYF TGTGCCAGCAGCGTAGAGGAGGGGGGCGGGGGATCCTCCTACGAGCAGTACTTC
TRBJ2-5 TRBV19 TRBD1 - CASKGTGLQTQYF TGTGCCAGTAAGGGGACAGGGTTACAGACCCAGTACTTC
TRBJ2-3 TRBV6-6 TRBD2 - CASSPSGGIIDTQYF TGTGCCAGCAGCCCTAGCGGGGGGATTATAGATACGCAGTATTTT
TRBJ2-2 TRBV5-1 - - CASSPFSTGELFF TGCGCCAGCAGCCCTTTTTCAACCGGGGAGCTGTTTTTT
TRBJ2-7 TRBV5-6 - - CASSLAGGLYSYEQYF TGTGCCAGCAGCTTGGCCGGCGGGCTATACTCCTACGAGCAGTACTTC
TRBJ1-3 TRBV6-6 - - CASLTGAPGNTIYF TGTGCCAGCCTCACCGGCGCACCTGGAAACACCATATATTTT
TRBJ1-6 TRBV2 TRBD1 - CASTPTRTGGDSPLHF TGTGCCAGCACCCCCACCCGGACAGGGGGCGATTCACCCCTCCACTTT
TRBJ2-2 TRBV25-1 - - CAREGDRNLPNTGELFF TGTGCCAGGGAAGGCGACAGGAACCTCCCGAACACCGGGGAGCTGTTTTTT
TRBJ2-4 TRBV7-9 - - CASSVEGASIQYF TGTGCCAGCAGCGTGGAGGGGGCTAGCATTCAGTACTTC
TRBJ1-1 TRBV6-1 - medium-sized CASSEGQNTEAFF TGTGCCAGCAGTGAGGGACAGAACACTGAAGCTTTCTTT
TRBJ1-5 TRBV19 - - CASSLTRASPGQNSNQPQHF TGTGCCAGTAGTTTGACTAGGGCATCTCCCGGCCAAAATAGCAATCAGCCCCAGCATTTT
TRBJ2-7 TRBV2 - - CASSVARTHSYEQYF TGTGCCAGCAGTGTGGCACGGACCCATTCCTACGAGCAGTACTTC